The TCR beta chain under discussion was sequenced for a study of cytotoxic CD8 clonotypes in ibrutinib-treated CLL. With sequencing, the targeted depth ranged from 1 in 200,000 to 1 in 1 million T cells. Assay: immunoSEQ multiplex PCR; the TCRdb copy retains only in-frame clones and omits some. The sample records some 98,000 clones, around four fifths being singletons. The germline V gene has CDR1 SGHNT and CDR2 YENEEA. V lost 3 bases and J lost 3, with 10 bases in between. The CDR3 covers 14 residues. This material consisted of PBMCs, taken after 12 months of ibrutinib treatment. This receptor was obtained from a human donor with chronic lymphocytic leukemia. The chain uses TRBV11-3 and TRBJ2-3; D not resolved. CDR3 loop: CASSFSSSTDTQYF. In DNA, the CDR3 is TGTGCCAGCAGCTTCAGTAGCAGTACAGATACGCAGTATTTT.